Below are 5 T cell receptor beta chains sequenced from a single sample in a study of T cell clonality in common variable immunodeficiency. Sequencing was performed with immunoSEQ multiplex PCR; in TCRdb, only in-frame clones are kept and a portion is missing. The sample is made up of more than 65,000 clones, none counted only once. The sequenced material came from peripheral blood mononuclear cells. Receptor source: a person aged 18 to 75 in good health.

This clone was counted many times. Read coverage stops 3 residues before the CDR3 terminus; the germline J gene supplies the remainder. The J gene is TRBJ2-3, the V gene TRBV7-6, with 7 bases aligning to TRBD1. The CDR3 loop spans 17 amino acids. Losses at the gene ends were 7 bases for V and 2 bases for J; bases not matched to a gene: 15. The germline V gene has CDR1 SGHVS and CDR2 FNYEAQ. The CDR3 region is CASTARAGGSNTDTQYF. CDR3 DNA, as far as it was read: TGTGCCAGCACCGCGAGGGCAGGGGGATCCAACACAGATACG.

This clone was detected ten times or more. At one boundary the junction diverges from the germline segment, which might be a read error. The read stops 3 residues short of the end of the CDR3; the missing end is completed from the germline J gene. This chain uses TRBV4-2 with TRBJ1-4; 12 bases fit TRBD1. This CDR3 is 16 amino acids long. Germline CDR1 reads LGHNA; CDR2 reads YNFKEQ. The CDR3 loop reads CASSQERGQGAEKLFF. Partial CDR3 DNA: TGCGCCAGCAGCCAAGAGAGGGGACAGGGGGCTGAAAAA.

In its sample, this clone was seen many times. The read stops 3 residues short of the end of the CDR3; the missing end is completed from the germline J gene. This rearrangement joins TRBV20-1 to TRBJ1-1; TRBD1 matches at 10 bases. This CDR3 has 15 amino acids. V shed 6 bases and J 4 bases; nucleotides not matched to a gene: 11. The germline CDR1 and CDR2 sequences are DFQATT and SNEGSKA (reference sequence). The CDR3 DNA, read in part, is TGCAGTGCCGTAGTCCCGGGACAGGGGTTCACTGAA. This encodes CSAVVPGQGFTE. The whole CDR3 reads CSAVVPGQGFTEAFF.

This clone was seen at least ten times. The read ends 3 residues shy of where the CDR3 ends; the end is completed using the germline J gene. The chain couples TRBV19 to TRBJ2-6; 9 bases are shared with TRBD1. This CDR3 spans 17 amino acids. Germline lookup yields CDR1 LNHDA and CDR2 SQIVND (reference sequence). The V gene end was trimmed by 6 bases and the J gene end by 1 base; junction bases not matched to a gene: 7. The CDR3 is CASRAGTGRSGANVLTF. Partial CDR3 DNA: TGTGCCAGTAGGGCCGGGACAGGGCGATCTGGGGCCAACGTC. The variable domain in full, with the rest retrieved from reference TRBV19 and TRBJ2-6, is DGGITQSPKYLFRKEGQNVTLSCEQNLNHDAMYWYRQDPGQGLRLIYYSQIVNDFQKGDIAEGYSVSREKKESFPLTVTSAQKNPTAFYLCASRAGTGRSGANVLTFGAGSRLTVL.

This clone was seen repeatedly, ten times or more. From the germline J gene comes the end of the CDR3, since the read stops 3 residues before it. This chain uses TRBV20-1 with TRBJ1-4; perhaps TRBD1 as D (5 bases). This CDR3 spans 15 amino acids. The V end lost 0 bases, the J end lost 7 bases, and 15 bases lay between the germline ends. Germline CDR1 is DFQATT and CDR2 is SNEGSKA (reference sequence). The CDR3: CSARDGGGAGEKLFF. CDR3 DNA, as far as it was read: TGCAGTGCTAGAGATGGGGGGGGTGCGGGTGAAAAA.